This T cell receptor (beta chain) derives from a study of blood T cell repertoires in COVID-19. Across the study: The origin of the acute and convalescent COVID-19 samples was the United States, Italy and Spain. Nucleic acid was either cDNA or gDNA, and it came from T cells, B-cell-depleted T cells, or PBMCs.

In the authors' methods: Scientists estimated how many nucleated cells there were by amplifying reference gene primers. Here immunoSEQ multiplex PCR was the method, and the copy in TCRdb shows in-frame clones only, minus some. V, J and clone size reflect that table, while D and trimming were determined from the DNA. The profile shows more than 200,000 clones, about nine tenths of them singletons. The receptor's source is a man between 65 and 79 years old with acute or convalescent COVID-19. Sequencing used peripheral blood.

For the CDR3, the DNA is TGTGCCAGCAGTCGCTCGGGACAGGGGGCTTATGGCTACACCTTC. It encodes CASSRSGQGAYGYTF. The V call is TRBV27, the J call TRBJ1-2; TRBD1 matches 12 bases. The CDR3 covers 15 residues. From germline, CDR1 is MNHEY and CDR2 SMNVEV (reference sequence). Losses at the gene ends were 5 bases for V and 5 bases for J; bases not matched to a gene: 6.